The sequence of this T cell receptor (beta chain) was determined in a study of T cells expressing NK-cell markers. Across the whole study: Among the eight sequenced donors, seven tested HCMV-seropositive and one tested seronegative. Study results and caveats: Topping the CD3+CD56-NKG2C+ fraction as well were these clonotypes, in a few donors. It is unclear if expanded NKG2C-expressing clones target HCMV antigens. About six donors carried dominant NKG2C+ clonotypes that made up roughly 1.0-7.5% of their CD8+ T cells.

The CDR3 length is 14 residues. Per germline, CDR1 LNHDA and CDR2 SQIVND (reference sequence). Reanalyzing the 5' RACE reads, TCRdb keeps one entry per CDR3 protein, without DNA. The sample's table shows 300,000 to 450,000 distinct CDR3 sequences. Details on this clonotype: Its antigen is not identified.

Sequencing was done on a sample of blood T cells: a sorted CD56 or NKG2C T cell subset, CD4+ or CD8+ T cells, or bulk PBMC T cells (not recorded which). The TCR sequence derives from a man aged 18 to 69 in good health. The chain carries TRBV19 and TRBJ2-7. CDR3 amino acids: CASSIPGVNFEQYF.